The source of this T cell receptor (beta chain) is a study of T cell responses to AZD1222 COVID-19 vaccine. Study results and limitations: Spike was spanned by vaccine-associated CD4 TCRs, which were dominant at 160-218 and 743-854. Donors were mostly white British, more females; clonal diversity possibly underestimated. Baseline seropositivity characterized only 5 to 7 AZD1222 recipients.

This clone was seen only once. Its matching antigen is unknown. This CDR3 is 16 amino acids long. V was pared by 5 bases and J by 0 bases, with 4 bases of the junction left unmatched. Germline values: CDR1 MDHEN, CDR2 SYDVKM. The assay was immunoSEQ multiplex PCR, and TCRdb's table has in-frame clones only and misses some. In the table there are 110,000 to 150,000 clones, approximately 85% of which are singletons. This receptor was obtained from an adult in good health. Material: peripheral blood, obtained on day 0 of AZD1222 vaccination. The V call is TRBV28, the J call TRBJ2-2; 9 nucleotides agree with TRBD2. For the CDR3, the DNA is TGTGCCAGCAGTGGACTAGCGTACGCGAACACCGGGGAGCTGTTTTTT. Its protein is CASSGLAYANTGELFF.